This TCR beta chain was documented in a study of vaccination and CD4 T cells after COVID-19. Study-wide background: The convalescents, six males and four females, included two who were Hispanic.

Treatment denoted: roughly 11-day PBMC culture with coronavirus spike peptide pools or control peptides (ViraFEST assay). Regarding the study as a whole: Among reactive clones from convalescent patients, a median about 90% appeared only post-vaccination.

As regards this clonotype: Its antigen is unidentified.

Cultured CD4+ T-cell DNA underwent Oncomine TCR Beta short-read sequencing. The source of extracted genomic DNA was cultured CD4+ T cells. TCRdb re-called the PCR reads with MiXCR, one entry per CDR3 protein. The sample shows roughly 12,000 distinct CDR3 sequences, around 78% of them seen only once. Germline CDR1 and CDR2: SNHLY and FYNNEI. Trimming removed 6 bases from V and 2 bases from J; junction bases left unmatched: 3. The CDR3 contains 13 residues. Sequencing was performed on CD4+ T cells from blood, cultured in vitro. The TCR sequence derives from a human donor who had recovered from COVID-19. The V gene is TRBV2, the J gene TRBJ2-5, with 7 bases fitting TRBD1. Here the CDR3 reads CASRRDRQETQYF. The DNA for the CDR3 is TGTGCCAGCAGACGGGACAGACAAGAGACCCAGTACTTC.